One and the same sample provided the 16 T cell receptor beta chains below, sequenced in a study of T cells in Graves' hyperthyroidism and ophthalmopathy. The CDR3 regions of TCR beta were amplified from RNA transcripts. The TCR CDR3 first-round RT-PCR relied on the HTBI primer set. TCRdb redid the calling of the multiplex PCR reads with MiXCR, one entry per CDR3 protein. The sample consists of 600,000 to 750,000 distinct CDR3 sequences, 17% of them appearing once. Input material: blood. The receptors come from a man aged 45 to 65 with Graves' hyperthyroidism.

This clonotype was recorded a few times. The chain is built from TRBV28 and TRBJ1-6; TRBD1 matches at 8 bases. Unmatched junction bases numbered 15, after V lost 6 bases and J lost 14 bases. This CDR3 region has 15 residues. In germline, CDR1 is MDHEN, CDR2 SYDVKM. Here the CDR3 reads CASRGIGQGSFSLHF. The CDR3 bases are TGTGCCAGCAGGGGCATTGGACAGGGATCTTTTTCCCTCCACTTT. The whole variable domain, filled in from reference TRBV28 and TRBJ1-6, reads DVKVTQSSRYLVKRTGEKVFLECVQDMDHENMFWYRQDPGLGLRLIYFSYDVKMKEKGDIPEGYSVSREKKERFSLILESASTNQTSMYLCASRGIGQGSFSLHFGNGTRLTVT.

This clonotype turned up a few times. The chain carries TRBV11-2 and TRBJ2-5; 7 bases are a match to TRBD2. The J segment lost 4 bases and the V segment lost 5 bases, leaving 10 bases of the junction unmatched. From germline, CDR1 is SGHAT and CDR2 FQNNGV. The CDR3 length is 15 residues. CDR3 in amino acids: CASSPTGGSRETQYF. Here the CDR3 DNA reads TGTGCCAGCAGCCCGACGGGCGGGAGTAGAGAGACCCAGTACTTC. The full variable domain, completed using reference TRBV11-2 and TRBJ2-5, is EAGVAQSPRYKIIEKRQSVAFWCNPISGHATLYWYQQILGQGPKLLIQFQNNGVVDDSQLPKDRFSAERLKGVDSTLKIQPAKLEDSAVYLCASSPTGGSRETQYFGPGTRLLVL.

The chain recombines TRBV7-2 with TRBJ1-4, with unresolved D. Germline V gene data show CDR1 as SGHTA and CDR2 as FQGNSA. With 5 bases removed from V and 5 bases from J, the gap between germline ends came to 15 bases. CDR3 length: 15 amino acids. Here the CDR3 reads CASSNLGAGNEKLFF. Here the CDR3 DNA reads TGTGCCAGCAGCAACTTGGGAGCTGGAAATGAAAAACTGTTTTTT. Full variable domain (missing parts from reference TRBV7-2 and TRBJ1-4): GAGVSQSPSNKVTEKGKDVELRCDPISGHTALYWYRQSLGQGLEFLIYFQGNSAPDKSGLPSDRFSAERTGGSVSTLTIQRTQQEDSAVYLCASSNLGAGNEKLFFGSGTQLSVL.

This clonotype came up many times. The chain has TRBV20-1 and TRBJ1-2, with a weak D call TRBD1 (6 bases). Germline-derived CDR1 and CDR2 are DFQATT and SNEGSKA (reference sequence). V gave up 1 base and J gave up 4 bases, with 10 bases separating them. CDR3 length: 13 residues. The chain's CDR3 is CSARGGGIYGYTF. The CDR3 DNA follows: TGCAGTGCTAGAGGTGGGGGCATCTATGGCTACACCTTC.

The chain couples TRBV7-9 to TRBJ1-1; D perhaps matches TRBD1 (5 bases). CDR1 and CDR2 from the germline V gene are SEHNR and FQNEAQ (reference sequence). CDR3 length: 15 amino acids. V lost 1 base and J 0 bases, leaving 9 bases between the germline ends. The CDR3 reads CASSLDKGMNTEAFF. The DNA for the CDR3 is TGTGCCAGCAGCTTAGACAAGGGGATGAACACTGAAGCTTTCTTT.

The chain has TRBV20-1 and TRBJ2-1; 8 nucleotides line up with TRBD2. The CDR3 is 14 amino acids. V was clipped by 6 bases and J by 8 bases; unmatched bases: 12. CDR1 and CDR2 from the germline V gene are DFQATT and SNEGSKA (reference sequence). CDR3 residues: CSAKTSGSADEQFF. The DNA for the CDR3 is TGCAGTGCCAAGACCAGCGGGAGTGCAGATGAGCAGTTCTTC.

This clonotype was picked up many times. The chain has TRBV11-2 and TRBJ2-5; D might be TRBD1 or TRBD2, each matching 6 bases. Trimming stripped 6 bases from V and 4 bases from J, with 15 bases between. Germline lookup yields CDR1 SGHAT and CDR2 FQNNGV. The CDR3 consists of 14 residues. DNA of the CDR3: TGTGCCAGCAGATTCCTCCGGGGGCGAGAGACCCAGTACTTC. Residues: CASRFLRGRETQYF.

The table lists this clonotype with many counts. This rearrangement joins TRBV5-1 to TRBJ2-7, with 10 bases identical to TRBD1. This CDR3 is 16 amino acids long. V gave up 4 bases and J gave up 5 bases; unmatched junction bases: 12. CDR1 SGHRS and CDR2 YFSETQ come from the germline V gene. Here the CDR3 DNA reads TGCGCCAGCAGCCTGGAGCCACCGGGACAGGGGAACGAGCAGTACTTC. It codes for CASSLEPPGQGNEQYF. Filled out from reference TRBV5-1 and TRBJ2-7, the complete variable domain reads KAGVTQTPRYLIKTRGQQVTLSCSPISGHRSVSWYQQTPGQGLQFLFEYFSETQRNKGNFPGRFSGRQFSNSRSEMNVSTLELGDSALYLCASSLEPPGQGNEQYFGPGTRLTVT.

Ten or more counts support this clonotype. The chain combines TRBV2 with TRBJ1-5; the D is unclear. The CDR3 length is 15 residues. V lost 4 bases, J lost 2 bases, and 12 bases lay in between. CDR1 is SNHLY and CDR2 is FYNNEI in the germline V gene. The CDR3 loop reads CASSAEQGRNQPQHF. The DNA of the CDR3 is TGTGCCAGCAGTGCTGAGCAAGGGCGCAATCAGCCCCAGCATTTT.

This clonotype came up many times. The chain combines TRBV6-1 with TRBJ1-2; D is unclear. V lost 8 bases to trimming and J lost 5 bases, with 18 bases between them. CDR3 length equals 14 residues. CDR1 and CDR2 (germline): MNHNS, SASEGT. This chain's CDR3 is CASGTREPAYGYTF. The CDR3 DNA sequence: TGTGCCAGCGGTACACGCGAGCCGGCGTATGGCTACACCTTC.

This clonotype came up many times. The chain recombines TRBV20-1 with TRBJ2-2; D is unresolved. Trimming shortened V by 1 base and J by 3 bases, and 6 bases separated the two germline ends. CDR1 is DFQATT and CDR2 is SNEGSKA in the germline V gene (reference sequence). The CDR3 runs 13 residues. The CDR3: CSARASHTGELFF. The CDR3, as DNA: TGCAGTGCTAGAGCTTCTCACACCGGGGAGCTGTTTTTT.

Many counts were recorded for this clonotype. The J gene is TRBJ1-1, the V gene TRBV10-1; no reliable D call. The CDR3 is 13 residues long. The germline CDR1 and CDR2 sequences are WNHNN and SYGVQD (reference sequence). The V gene lost 0 bases and the J gene lost 7 bases, with 9 bases spanning the gap. In nucleotides, the CDR3 is TGCGCCAGCAGTGAGTCGACGACGTTTGAAGCTTTCTTT. It yields the protein CASSESTTFEAFF.

This chain joins TRBV2 and TRBJ2-1; perhaps TRBD2 as D (7 bases). The CDR3 consists of 15 residues. V was clipped by 7 bases and J by 0 bases, with 13 bases between them. From germline, CDR1 is SNHLY and CDR2 FYNNEI. The CDR3 protein is CASISGDYSYNEQFF. CDR3 DNA sequence: TGTGCCAGCATTTCAGGGGACTACTCCTACAATGAGCAGTTCTTC. The complete variable domain, with remaining parts taken from reference TRBV2 and TRBJ2-1, reads EPEVTQTPSHQVTQMGQEVILRCVPISNHLYFYWYRQILGQKVEFLVSFYNNEISEKSEIFDDQFSVERPDGSNFTLKIRSTKLEDSAMYFCASISGDYSYNEQFFGPGTRLTVL.

In its sample, this clonotype was seen a few times. The chain has TRBV5-1 and TRBJ2-2; the D gene is possibly TRBD2 (5 bases). The length of the CDR3 is 15 residues. CDR1 SGHRS and CDR2 YFSETQ come from the germline V gene. The V gene lost 4 bases and the J gene lost 1 base, with 11 bases spanning the gap. The CDR3 region has the DNA TGCGCCAGCAGCCGAGAGGGTGTGAACACCGGGGAGCTGTTTTTT. Its translation is CASSREGVNTGELFF. Based on the CDR3 plus reference TRBV5-1 and TRBJ2-2, the full variable domain is KAGVTQTPRYLIKTRGQQVTLSCSPISGHRSVSWYQQTPGQGLQFLFEYFSETQRNKGNFPGRFSGRQFSNSRSEMNVSTLELGDSALYLCASSREGVNTGELFFGEGSRLTVL.

This clonotype was picked up many times. V and J are TRBV6-1 and TRBJ1-5; 7 nucleotides align to TRBD1. The CDR3 sequence is 17 residues long. V gave up 6 bases and J gave up 0 bases; unmatched junction bases: 11. Germline-derived CDR1 and CDR2 are MNHNS and SASEGT. CDR3 sequence reads: CASSPIRDSYSNQPQHF. CDR3 nucleotide sequence: TGTGCCAGCAGCCCAATCCGGGACAGTTATAGCAATCAGCCCCAGCATTTT.

In its sample, this clonotype was seen a few times. CDR3 loop: CAISVGSTYNEQFF. CDR3 nucleotide sequence: TGTGCCATCAGTGTAGGGAGTACCTACAATGAGCAGTTCTTC. V gene TRBV10-3 combines with J gene TRBJ2-1; D possibly corresponds to TRBD2 (5 bases). The CDR3 runs to 14 residues. Germline V gene lookup returns CDR1 ENHRY and CDR2 SYGVKD. Trimming took off 4 bases at V and 2 bases at J, with 9 bases between the two ends.